Listed here is a single T cell receptor (beta chain). This clonotype has only one observation. Its antigen remains undetermined. Base quality data are lacking; no much larger clone is found one base away. Receptor amplification or capture employed PCR. TCRdb records Illumina HiSeq 2500 as the sequencer. To reduce PCR and sequencing biases, unique molecular identifiers were incorporated into the TCR beta cDNA libraries. Roughly 500,000 cDNA molecules were obtained per 1 to 10 million input T cells, so each molecule approximated one T cell. The patient libraries were prepared and sequenced using the same protocol as the earlier healthy control dataset. Samples belonging to the same batch were prepared together, multiplexed and sequenced on a shared HiSeq lane. The study's processing was this. Raw barcoded reads were processed with MIGEC, and single-read molecular identifier groups were discarded before consensus assembly and CDR3 extraction. VDJtools was used for post-analysis of the clonotype tables, and diversity was normalized by down-sampling every dataset to the size of the smallest sample. Repertoire overlap clustering matched CDR3 amino acid but not nucleotide sequences to correct batch-related cross-sample contamination. The public reads were quality trimmed at Q25 with fastp and then assembled into clones with MiXCR by TCRdb, keeping productive beta chains. All rows with the same CDR3 protein become a single entry with the most common DNA and genes. The V and J calls and clone size come from TCRdb's table, not from the authors' own analysis. A total of roughly 430,000 distinct CDR3 sequences appear in this sample, about 39% of them only once. Around 8% of the sample is in the top ten clones.

TCR beta repertoires were profiled from peripheral blood of about a dozen young patients with multiple sclerosis to demonstrate the VDJtools post-analysis software. The multiple sclerosis patients were children and adolescents ranging in age from 6 to 15 years. The data derive from a study of post-analysis software for immune sequencing data (dated by TCRdb to the mid-2010s). At the level of the whole study: Recorded disease courses included relapsing-remitting, secondary progressive and progressive-relapsing multiple sclerosis, with some patients lacking subtype annotation. A subset of samples was prepared in parallel using single-end sample barcoding, then pooled and co-amplified after Illumina adapter ligation. The multiple sclerosis patient repertoires were compared with more than 10 previously published healthy control repertoires from donors aged roughly 6 to 27 years. Broad study findings and their caveats: Significantly higher frequencies in patients than in controls were found for several TRBV segments, including TRBV5-6, TRBV5-1 and TRBV20-1. Compared with controls, multiple sclerosis patients had significantly lower normalized Chao1 diversity, a finding suggesting substantial peripheral T-cell clonal expansion. Strong co-clustering of samples prepared in the same batch was shown by direct clustering with F measure, prompting a batch-effect correction. The multiple sclerosis patient group was slightly younger than the control group.

CDR1 and CDR2 are read off the germline V gene as MDHEN and SYDVKM. The CDR3, cysteine through phenylalanine, is 16 amino acids long. The only DNA kept is the CDR3, 48 bases in frame from the first base. This sequence was found in a girl aged 2-10 years with multiple sclerosis. The sequence joins TRBV28 to TRBJ1-5; TRBD2 lines up with 8 middle nucleotides. The end of the DNA aligns better with TRBJ2-3, so the J call may be wrong. The sequenced material came from blood. At the DNA level, the sequence is TGTGCCAGCAGTTTGGCTCTAGCGGGTCTCACAGATACGCAGTATTTT. This yields the protein CASSLALAGLTDTQYF.